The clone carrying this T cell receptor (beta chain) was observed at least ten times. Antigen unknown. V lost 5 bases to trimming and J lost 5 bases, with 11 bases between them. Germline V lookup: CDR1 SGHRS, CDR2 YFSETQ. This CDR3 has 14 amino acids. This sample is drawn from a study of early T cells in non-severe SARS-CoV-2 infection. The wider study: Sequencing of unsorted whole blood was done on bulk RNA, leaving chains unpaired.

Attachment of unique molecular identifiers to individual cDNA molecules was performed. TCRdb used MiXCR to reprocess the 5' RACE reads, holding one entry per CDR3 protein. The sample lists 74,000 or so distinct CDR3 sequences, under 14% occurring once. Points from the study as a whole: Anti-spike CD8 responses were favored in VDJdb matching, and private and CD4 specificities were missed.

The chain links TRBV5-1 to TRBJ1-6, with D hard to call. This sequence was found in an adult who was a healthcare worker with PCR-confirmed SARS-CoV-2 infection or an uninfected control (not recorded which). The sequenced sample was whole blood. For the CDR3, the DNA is TGCGCCAGCAGATGGACCGAGCATAATTCACCCCTCCACTTT. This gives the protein CASRWTEHNSPLHF.